This T cell receptor beta chain was sequenced for a study (dated by TCRdb to between 2015 and 2017). With respect to the entire study: The study examined whether tumor-infiltrating Tregs in breast cancer are drawn from blood Tregs or arise in situ by conversion from other CD4+ T cell subsets. Overall study outcomes, separate from this receptor: The larger-cohort validation was restricted to a single TCR beta V-J rearrangement rather than whole repertoires. The greatest overlap of tumor-infiltrating Treg TCR alpha and beta sequences was with tumor naive CD4+ T cells, followed next by blood naive CD4+ T cells. Tumor memory CD4+ T cell TCR gene usage clustered with blood and lymph node memory CD4+ cells and lymph node naive CD4+ cells.

CD4+CD45RO+CD25- cells were isolated as memory CD4+ T cells. Tregs, naive and memory CD4+ T cells from tumor, blood and ipsilateral draining lymph nodes of five breast cancer patients underwent full-length TCR alpha and beta sequencing. Tumor tissue, along with lymph nodes from ipsilateral axillary dissection, was perfused with PBS, minced, and then digested using collagenase I and hyaluronidase. FACS confirmed that the sorted cell populations were more than 90% pure. Amplification of full-length TCR variable regions was done by 5' RACE PCR using constant-region reverse primers, and this step was followed by semi-nested PCR with Nested Universal Primer A. The ReliaPrep RNA Cell Miniprep System was used to extract total RNA, which was then reverse transcribed into 5'RACE-ready cDNA with the SMARTer RACE 5'/3' Kit. Multiplex adaptors were used to barcode the full-length TCR alpha and beta libraries, which were then sequenced on an Illumina MiSeq. In the source study's methods: For each of nine subset-tissue groups, sequencing data from the five patients were pooled, and the groups were then compared using unsupervised clustering of TCR gene usage. The Morisita-Horn index, with shared sequences weighted by their contribution to each repertoire, was used to calculate repertoire similarity. TCRdb trimmed the raw reads at Q25, called clones with MiXCR and kept productive beta chains. Under each unique CDR3 protein, matching rows form one entry showing the most common genes and DNA. The V and J calls, along with clone size, are taken from TCRdb and not from the paper's own processing. The sample table shows over 40,000 distinct CDR3 sequences, and around 30% are seen once. The ten biggest clones cover roughly 4% of the sample.

This clonotype occurred many times. What this receptor recognizes is not known. No base quality information exists; no much larger clone differs at one position. The clonotype was recovered from a female donor with breast cancer. The sequencing input was tumor-infiltrating memory CD4+ T cells sorted from the breast tumor. This specimen's cell subset or site label, interpreted: memory CD4+ T cells, CD4+CD45RO+CD25-.

The sequence in DNA is TGCGCCAGCAGCTCCGGGGGGCAAGAGACCCAGTACTTC. This yields the protein CASSSGGQETQYF. Recombination linked TRBV5-1 to TRBJ2-5; 7 of the junction bases match TRBD2. The germline V gene supplies CDR1 SGHRS and CDR2 YFSETQ. Here V drops 3 bases and J drops 2 bases, and the junction holds 1 base not matched to any gene. The cysteine opens and the phenylalanine closes a CDR3 of 13 amino acids. Only the CDR3 portion is preserved as DNA: 39 bases, with reading frame beginning at the first base.